This T cell receptor beta chain was captured by sequencing in a study of shared clonotypes between healthy human individuals. General study results and limits: An anticipated effect of sequencing depth on clonotype sharing among donors was recognized. On the whole, naive subsets had larger estimated richness than memory subsets had. The sole specimen, blood, was sampled, and tissue repertoires likely differ. Non-shared clonotypes displayed generation probabilities falling below those of clonotypes present in all four donors.

Regarding this clone: Its antigen is currently unknown. Other DNA sequences from this sample encode an identical CDR3 as well.

The V end was cut by 5 bases, the J end by 0 bases, with 12 bases between. Germline V gene lookup returns CDR1 SGHDT and CDR2 YYEEEE. CDR3 length equals 15 residues. Repertoires were generated with immunoSEQ multiplex PCR, while TCRdb's copy carries only in-frame clones and drops some. The table records 2 million to 3 million clones, approximately 93% of them present only once. The chain couples TRBV5-6 to TRBJ1-5, with D possibly matching TRBD1 (6 bases). The receptor comes from a man between 18 and 29 years old in good health. Some clones in this sample may be carry-over from other donors' samples. Sequenced material: naive CD4+ T cells from PBMCs. Subset indicated: CD45RA+ positively selected. The CDR3 is CASSLRGASNQPQHF. The CDR3 DNA sequence: TGTGCCAGCAGTTTAAGGGGGGCTAGCAATCAGCCCCAGCATTTT.